This TCR beta chain was sequenced during a study of blood T cells in healthy people across ages. V was trimmed by 3 bases and J by 4 bases, leaving 10 bases between them. Germline CDR1 is SGHRS and CDR2 is YFSETQ. The CDR3 sequence is 13 residues long. This clonotype has just a few counts. Then a second PCR, running about 7 to 11 cycles, was carried out with a sample-barcoded 5' primer and a J-beta primer mix. TCRdb re-analysed the 5' RACE reads in MiXCR, keeping a single row per CDR3 protein. The sample has 1,800,000 or so distinct CDR3 sequences; about two fifths are singletons. V is TRBV5-1 and J is TRBJ2-5; D call uncertain. The sample comprised blood. The clonotype was recovered from a human donor in good health. This CDR3 is CASSSPRAETQYF. The CDR3 DNA reads as TGCGCCAGCAGCTCCCCTAGGGCAGAGACCCAGTACTTC.